The next 2 T cell receptor beta chains were all read from a single sample in a study of OX40 agonist ivuxolimab in advanced cancers. Repertoires were generated with immunoSEQ multiplex PCR, while TCRdb's copy carries only in-frame clones and drops some. This sample has 7,000 to 8,500 clones, with roughly 76% found just once. Sequencing used CD4+ or CD8+ T cells sorted from blood, obtained in a trial of the OX40 agonist ivuxolimab. These receptors were taken from an adult with an advanced solid tumor such as melanoma, head and neck, liver or kidney cancer.

The chain recombines TRBV5-4 with TRBJ2-1, with D perhaps given as TRBD1 or TRBD2 (5 bases each). Trimming took off 0 bases at V and 2 bases at J, with 9 bases between the two ends. The length of the CDR3 is 15 residues. In germline, CDR1 is SGHNT, CDR2 YYREEE (reference sequence). CDR3 nucleotide sequence: TGTGCCAGCAGCTTGGAGGGACGACCCTACAATGAGCAGTTCTTC. Its translation is CASSLEGRPYNEQFF. The entire variable domain, with the rest obtained from reference TRBV5-4 and TRBJ2-1, is as follows: ETGVTQSPTHLIKTRGQQVTLRCSSQSGHNTVSWYQQALGQGPQFIFQYYREEENGRGNFPPRFSGLQFPNYSSELNVNALELDDSALYLCASSLEGRPYNEQFFGPGTRLTVL.

The CDR3 here is CASSFPGQGAIVVNYGYTF. The CDR3 DNA reads as TGTGCCAGCAGTTTTCCGGGACAGGGGGCTATCGTAGTCAACTATGGCTACACCTTC. The gene calls are TRBV28 and TRBJ1-2, with 12 bases matching TRBD1. The CDR3 sequence is 19 residues long. J gave up 2 bases and V 3 bases, and 13 bases lay outside the gene matches. Germline V gene sequence: CDR1 MDHEN, CDR2 SYDVKM.